Following are 31 T cell receptor beta chains from one sample sequenced in a study of blood T cell repertoires in COVID-19. This table comes from immunoSEQ multiplex PCR, and its TCRdb copy is limited to in-frame clones, with some not included. The sample includes 160,000 or so clones, more than 75% seen only once; the top ten take roughly 2%. The sequencing input was peripheral blood. The receptors come from a man in his late teens or twenties with acute or convalescent COVID-19.

This chain connects TRBV11-3 to TRBJ2-5; D unclear. V lost 2 bases and J lost 5, with 6 bases in between. This CDR3 spans 12 amino acids. The germline V gene has CDR1 SGHNT and CDR2 YENEEA. The CDR3: CASSLNGETQYF. The CDR3 bases are TGTGCCAGCAGCTTAAACGGGGAGACCCAGTACTTC.

This chain links TRBV5-4 with TRBJ1-1; a possible D gene is TRBD1 (5 bases). Between the trimmed V and J ends, which lost 5 bases and 0 bases, there was a span of 17 bases. This CDR3 contains 16 residues. Germline V lookup: CDR1 SGHNT, CDR2 YYREEE (reference sequence). The CDR3 nucleotides are TGTGCCAGCAGTCTGGTGGGGGAGGGAATGAACACTGAAGCTTTCTTT. Its translation: CASSLVGEGMNTEAFF.

The CDR3 DNA reads TGCGCCAGCAAACAGGGGAGCACTGAAGCTTTCTTT. Translating it yields CASKQGSTEAFF. The V call is TRBV5-1, the J call TRBJ1-1; 7 nucleotides line up with TRBD1. Germline-derived CDR1 and CDR2 are SGHRS and YFSETQ. This CDR3 is built from 12 residues. With 6 bases clipped from V and 4 bases from J, the junction kept 3 bases outside the gene matches.

The rearrangement uses TRBV19 and TRBJ1-3; possibly TRBD1 for D (5 bases). Between the trimmed V and J ends, which lost 10 bases and 0 bases, there was a span of 25 bases. This CDR3 region has 18 residues. Germline V gene lookup returns CDR1 LNHDA and CDR2 SQIVND (reference sequence). CDR3 region: CATHRTVLGPFSGNTIYF. The CDR3 DNA sequence: TGTGCCACCCACAGGACGGTTCTTGGCCCGTTCTCTGGAAACACCATATATTTT. The full variable domain, with the rest looked up from reference TRBV19 and TRBJ1-3, is DGGITQSPKYLFRKEGQNVTLSCEQNLNHDAMYWYRQDPGQGLRLIYYSQIVNDFQKGDIAEGYSVSREKKESFPLTVTSAQKNPTAFYLCATHRTVLGPFSGNTIYFGEGSWLTVV.

This sequence joins TRBV7-9 and TRBJ2-6, with D possibly matching TRBD1 (5 bases). The CDR3 consists of 16 residues. The germline V gene encodes CDR1 SEHNR and CDR2 FQNEAQ (reference sequence). The ends were cut back, 4 bases at V and 1 base at J, with 11 bases in the middle. CDR3 region: CASSSGAGSGANVLTF. DNA for the CDR3: TGTGCCAGCAGCTCCGGAGCAGGGTCTGGGGCCAACGTCCTGACTTTC. Complete variable domain (other parts from reference TRBV7-9 and TRBJ2-6): DTGVSQNPRHKITKRGQNVTFRCDPISEHNRLYWYRQTLGQGPEFLTYFQNEAQLEKSRLLSDRFSAERPKGSFSTLEIQRTEQGDSAMYLCASSSGAGSGANVLTFGAGSRLTVL.

The chain combines TRBV5-1 with TRBJ2-5; 8 bases are shared with TRBD1. The germline CDR1 and CDR2 sequences are SGHRS and YFSETQ. CDR3 length: 15 residues. Losses at the gene ends were 3 bases for V and 1 base for J; bases not matched to a gene: 5. CDR3 residues: CASSWQGAFQETQYF. In DNA, the CDR3 is TGCGCCAGCAGCTGGCAGGGGGCCTTCCAAGAGACCCAGTACTTC.

The V call is TRBV4-1, the J call TRBJ1-5, with 7 bases identical to TRBD1. CDR1 and CDR2 from the germline V gene are MGHRA and YSYEKL. The CDR3 totals 16 residues. With V trimmed by 1 base and J by 2 bases, 5 bases remained unmatched. CDR3: CASSQVGTDGNQPQHF. The CDR3 coding sequence is TGCGCCAGCAGCCAAGTCGGGACAGACGGCAATCAGCCCCAGCATTTT.

This clone is a singleton in its sample. The chain links TRBV27 to TRBJ2-5; 11 bases are shared with TRBD2. J was trimmed by 3 bases and V by 6 bases; bases with no gene match: 3. CDR1 and CDR2 from the germline V gene are MNHEY and SMNVEV (reference sequence). There are 14 residues in the CDR3. The CDR3 DNA reads TGTGCCAGCAGCTTACTAGCGGGGGAAGAGACCCAGTACTTC. Protein sequence: CASSLLAGEETQYF.

The V gene is TRBV27, the J gene TRBJ1-3; D gene ambiguous. Germline V gene data show CDR1 as MNHEY and CDR2 as SMNVEV (reference sequence). V was pared by 4 bases and J by 4 bases, with 11 bases between. The CDR3 contains 14 residues. The CDR3 loop is CASSYRESGNTIYF. In DNA, the CDR3 is TGTGCCAGCAGTTACCGGGAATCAGGAAACACCATATATTTT.

V is TRBV6-1 and J is TRBJ1-5, with D uncertain. The CDR3 has 12 amino acids. Germline CDR1 reads MNHNS; CDR2 reads SASEGT. V lost 2 bases and J lost 6, with 5 bases in between. CDR3 protein: CASSENSQPQHF. DNA for the CDR3: TGTGCCAGCAGTGAAAATAGTCAGCCCCAGCATTTT.

V gene TRBV7-2 combines with J gene TRBJ1-2; 7 bases map to TRBD1. The ends lost 1 base at V and 2 bases at J; junction bases unmatched: 1. The germline CDR1 and CDR2 sequences are SGHTA and FQGNSA. CDR3 size: 14 residues. This CDR3 reads CASSLVRGNYGYTF. CDR3 nucleotide sequence: TGTGCCAGCAGCTTAGTCAGGGGGAACTATGGCTACACCTTC.

This rearrangement joins TRBV9 to TRBJ2-7, with 7 bases fitting TRBD2. J was trimmed by 2 bases and V by 4 bases; bases with no gene match: 9. Germline V CDR1 and CDR2: SGDLS, YYNGEE. The CDR3 runs 15 residues. The CDR3 loop reads CASSLSGGVAYEQYF. As DNA, the CDR3 is TGTGCCAGCAGCTTAAGTGGGGGGGTCGCCTACGAGCAGTACTTC.

The chain combines TRBV24-1 with TRBJ2-3; tentative D call: TRBD1 (5 bases). The CDR3 loop spans 17 amino acids. CDR1 and CDR2 from the germline V gene are KGHDR and SFDVKD. V dropped 4 bases and J dropped 3 bases, with 19 bases sitting between them. The CDR3 protein is CATSESPRVDGTDTQYF. The CDR3 DNA reads TGTGCCACCAGTGAGTCCCCCAGGGTGGATGGTACAGATACGCAGTATTTT.

This clone occurred a few times. In DNA, the CDR3 is TGTGCCAGCAGCCAAGTTAGAGAGTACGGGGAGCTGTTTTTT. Its translation is CASSQVREYGELFF. The chain links TRBV3-1 (or the pseudogene TRBV3-2) to TRBJ2-2; D unclear. V was cut by 1 base and J by 7 bases, with 10 bases left in between. This CDR3 region has 14 residues. CDR1 and CDR2 (germline): LGHDT, YNNKEL (reference sequence).

This chain joins TRBV12-3 or TRBV12-4 and TRBJ2-2; TRBD1 aligns across 7 bases. This CDR3 comprises 13 residues. The J segment lost 4 bases and the V segment lost 6 bases, leaving 2 bases of the junction unmatched. The CDR3 loop reads CASRPGGTGELFF. DNA for the CDR3: TGTGCCAGCAGGCCAGGGGGCACCGGGGAGCTGTTTTTT.

The CDR3: CASSPKIRVNTEAFF. DNA of the CDR3: TGTGCCAGCAGCCCGAAGATCAGGGTTAACACTGAAGCTTTCTTT. This sequence joins TRBV5-8 and TRBJ1-1, with a weak D call TRBD1 (5 bases). V was trimmed by 4 bases and J by 2 bases, leaving 15 bases between them. The germline V gene has CDR1 SGHTS and CDR2 YDEGEE. CDR3 size: 15 residues.

This chain connects TRBV2 to TRBJ2-7; 8 bases fit TRBD1. Germline lookup yields CDR1 SNHLY and CDR2 FYNNEI. The CDR3 contains 13 residues. The V gene end was trimmed by 7 bases and the J gene end by 0 bases; junction bases not matched to a gene: 2. The CDR3 DNA reads as TGTGCCAGCATGGACAGGGACTCCTACGAGCAGTACTTC. Its protein product is CASMDRDSYEQYF. Full variable domain (outside the CDR3, taken from reference TRBV2 and TRBJ2-7): EPEVTQTPSHQVTQMGQEVILRCVPISNHLYFYWYRQILGQKVEFLVSFYNNEISEKSEIFDDQFSVERPDGSNFTLKIRSTKLEDSAMYFCASMDRDSYEQYFGPGTRLTVT.

CDR3 residues: CASSAEIGQGLQETQYF. For the CDR3, the DNA is TGTGCCAGCAGCGCGGAGATAGGACAGGGGTTACAAGAGACCCAGTACTTC. J is TRBJ2-5 and V is TRBV9; 9 bases are a match to TRBD1. Germline V lookup: CDR1 SGDLS, CDR2 YYNGEE. The CDR3 has 17 residues. Trimming took 3 bases from V and 2 from J; bases not matched to a gene: 11.

The chain couples TRBV7-9 to TRBJ1-1, with 8 bases that match TRBD1. The germline V gene encodes CDR1 SEHNR and CDR2 FQNEAQ (reference sequence). There are 17 residues in the CDR3. J was trimmed by 1 base and V by 1 base; bases with no gene match: 8. The CDR3 protein is CASSLDYWGQANTEAFF. CDR3 in DNA: TGTGCCAGCAGCTTAGATTATTGGGGACAGGCGAACACTGAAGCTTTCTTT.

The chain couples TRBV7-9 to TRBJ1-2, with 9 bases aligning to TRBD1. Germline V gene lookup returns CDR1 SEHNR and CDR2 FQNEAQ (reference sequence). V shed 5 bases, J shed 3 bases, and the junction held 4 bases outside the gene matches. The CDR3 length is 14 residues. CDR3 sequence reads: CASSQDRGDYGYTF. The CDR3 DNA sequence: TGTGCCAGCAGCCAAGACAGGGGGGACTATGGCTACACCTTC.

Note on this clone: The same CDR3 is also encoded by other DNA sequences in this sample. CDR3 DNA sequence: TGCGCCAGCAGCTTGGACGGGGGGGGGCAGCCCCAGCATTTT. It encodes CASSLDGGGQPQHF. This chain joins TRBV5-1 and TRBJ1-5; weak D call: TRBD1 (5 bases). The CDR3 has 14 amino acids. Per germline, CDR1 SGHRS and CDR2 YFSETQ. With 0 bases removed from V and 7 bases from J, the gap between germline ends came to 11 bases.

The chain carries TRBV4-2 and TRBJ1-2, with 7 bases matching TRBD1. The germline V gene has CDR1 LGHNA and CDR2 YNFKEQ. The CDR3 sequence is 20 residues long. J lost 0 bases, V lost 4 bases, and 20 bases had no gene match. CDR3 sequence reads: CASSREQIGDRASSNYGYTF. The CDR3 region has the DNA TGTGCCAGCAGCCGGGAACAAATCGGGGACAGAGCATCGTCTAACTATGGCTACACCTTC.

V is TRBV5-1 and J is TRBJ1-2; TRBD1 might be the D (6 bases). Between the trimmed V and J ends, which lost 3 bases and 6 bases, there was a span of 21 bases. CDR1 and CDR2 from the germline V gene are SGHRS and YFSETQ. The CDR3 consists of 16 residues. The CDR3: CASSSTGGGARNGYTF. The CDR3 DNA reads as TGCGCCAGCAGCTCCACTGGAGGGGGGGCGCGTAATGGCTACACCTTC.

The chain uses TRBV24-1 and TRBJ2-5, with a possible D match to TRBD2 (5 bases). V lost 3 bases and J 2 bases, leaving 9 bases between the germline ends. CDR3 length equals 14 residues. CDR1 is KGHDR and CDR2 is SFDVKD in the germline V gene. The CDR3 DNA reads as TGTGCCACCAGTGATCCGGGATTTCAAGAGACCCAGTACTTC. Residues: CATSDPGFQETQYF.

The genes are TRBV7-8 and TRBJ1-4, with 8 bases matching TRBD1. Trimming at V came to 4 bases and at J to 1 base, leaving 14 bases not matched to a gene. There are 19 residues in the CDR3. CDR1 and CDR2 (germline): SGHVS, FQNEAQ. CDR3 protein: CASSWIRRGPLITNEKLFF. The CDR3 DNA reads TGTGCCAGCAGCTGGATCCGCAGGGGGCCCCTAATAACTAATGAAAAACTGTTTTTT.

The rearrangement links TRBV6-5 to TRBJ1-4; 7 bases line up with TRBD1. CDR1 is MNHEY and CDR2 is SVGAGI in the germline V gene. Trimming cost V 7 bases and J 11 bases; bases outside gene matches: 13. The CDR3 extends over 14 amino acids. In DNA, the CDR3 is TGTGCCAGCACCCCAGACAGGGCCATTGGGAAACTGTTTTTT. As protein: CASTPDRAIGKLFF.

This chain links TRBV11-2 with TRBJ2-7; 7 bases agree with TRBD2. Germline V lookup: CDR1 SGHAT, CDR2 FQNNGV. The CDR3 spans 15 residues. Germline trimming cut 3 bases from V and 3 bases from J; bases unmatched to any gene: 8. CDR3 DNA sequence: TGTGCCAGCAGCTTCCGGGGGGATGCCATCTACGAGCAGTACTTC. Protein product: CASSFRGDAIYEQYF.

This chain uses TRBV2 with TRBJ2-1; 9 bases map to TRBD2. This CDR3 has 16 residues. The ends lost 2 bases at V and 5 bases at J; junction bases unmatched: 7. The germline gives CDR1 SNHLY, CDR2 FYNNEI. This CDR3 is CASSELASGANNEQFF. In nucleotides, the CDR3 is TGTGCCAGCAGTGAACTGGCTAGCGGGGCGAACAATGAGCAGTTCTTC.

The rearrangement uses TRBV28 and TRBJ1-1; no definite D call. The CDR3 length is 11 residues. CDR1 is MDHEN, CDR2 SYDVKM, per germline. Deletions cut 6 bases from V and 1 base from J, with 3 bases between. Here the CDR3 DNA reads TGTGCCAGCAGCCAGAACACTGAAGCTTTCTTT. Residues: CASSQNTEAFF.

The genes are TRBV20-1 and TRBJ2-3; 9 nucleotides align to TRBD2. V trimming: 3 bases; J trimming: 1 base; junction bases outside the gene matches: 5. The CDR3 totals 15 residues. From germline, CDR1 is DFQATT and CDR2 SNEGSKA (reference sequence). The CDR3 sequence is CSASLAGLGTDTQYF. As DNA, the CDR3 is TGCAGTGCTAGTCTAGCGGGGCTCGGCACAGATACGCAGTATTTT.

V gene TRBV2 combines with J gene TRBJ1-2; TRBD1 aligns across 7 bases. Trimming took 11 bases from V and 6 from J; bases not matched to a gene: 12. Germline V gives CDR1 SNHLY, CDR2 FYNNEI. The CDR3 has 13 amino acids. The CDR3 loop reads CAGTPGTDNGYTF. CDR3 coding DNA: TGTGCCGGCACCCCCGGGACAGATAATGGCTACACCTTC.